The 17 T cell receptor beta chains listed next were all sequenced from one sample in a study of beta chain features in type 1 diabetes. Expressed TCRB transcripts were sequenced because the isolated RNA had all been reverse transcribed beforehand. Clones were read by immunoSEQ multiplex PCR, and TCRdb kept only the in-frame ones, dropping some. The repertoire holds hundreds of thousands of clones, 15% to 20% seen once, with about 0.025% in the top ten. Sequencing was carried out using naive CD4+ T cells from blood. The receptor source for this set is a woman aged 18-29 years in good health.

The CDR3 sequence is CASSPAGGGTGELFF. The CDR3 region has the DNA TGTGCCAGCAGCCCAGCGGGAGGGGGAACCGGGGAGCTGTTTTTT. This chain links TRBV4-2 with TRBJ2-2; 10 bases line up with TRBD2. Germline CDR1 is LGHNA and CDR2 is YNFKEQ. Trimming removed 4 bases from V and 5 bases from J; junction bases left unmatched: 4. CDR3 size: 15 residues.

CDR3 loop: CASSRGGSTYEQYF. CDR3 nucleotide sequence: TGTGCCAGCAGTAGGGGCGGGAGTACGTACGAGCAGTACTTC. The chain joins TRBV28 to TRBJ2-7; 7 bases line up with TRBD2. Germline CDR1 is MDHEN and CDR2 is SYDVKM. CDR3 size: 14 residues. V gave up 5 bases and J gave up 4 bases; unmatched junction bases: 8. The complete variable domain, with remaining parts taken from reference TRBV28 and TRBJ2-7, reads DVKVTQSSRYLVKRTGEKVFLECVQDMDHENMFWYRQDPGLGLRLIYFSYDVKMKEKGDIPEGYSVSREKKERFSLILESASTNQTSMYLCASSRGGSTYEQYFGPGTRLTVT.

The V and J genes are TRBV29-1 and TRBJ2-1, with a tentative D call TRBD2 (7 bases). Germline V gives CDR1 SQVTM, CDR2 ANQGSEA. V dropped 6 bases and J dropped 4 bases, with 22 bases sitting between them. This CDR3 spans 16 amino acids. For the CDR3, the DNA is TGCAGCGTGGGTGGGGGGCCTAGCGGCAAGTACAATGAGCAGTTCTTC. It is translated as CSVGGGPSGKYNEQFF.

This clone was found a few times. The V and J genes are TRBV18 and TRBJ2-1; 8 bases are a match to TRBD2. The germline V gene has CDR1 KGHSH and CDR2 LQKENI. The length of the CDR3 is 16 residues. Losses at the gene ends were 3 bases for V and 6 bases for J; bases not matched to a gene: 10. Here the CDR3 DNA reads TGTGCCAGCTCACCTCAGGAAGCGGGAGTGGGCAATGAGCAGTTCTTC. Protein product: CASSPQEAGVGNEQFF.

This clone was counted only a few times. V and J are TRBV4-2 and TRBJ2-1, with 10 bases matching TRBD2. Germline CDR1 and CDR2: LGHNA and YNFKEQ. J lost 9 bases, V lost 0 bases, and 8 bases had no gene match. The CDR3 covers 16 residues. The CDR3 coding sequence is TGTGCCAGCAGCCAAGATCCACTAGCGGGATCGCGTGAGCAGTTCTTC. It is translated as CASSQDPLAGSREQFF.

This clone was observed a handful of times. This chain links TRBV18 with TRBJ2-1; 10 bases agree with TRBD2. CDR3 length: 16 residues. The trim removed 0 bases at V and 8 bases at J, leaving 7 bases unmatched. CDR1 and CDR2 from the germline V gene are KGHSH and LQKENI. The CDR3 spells CASSPPVTSGTYEQFF. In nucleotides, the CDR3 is TGTGCCAGCTCACCACCGGTTACTAGCGGGACTTATGAGCAGTTCTTC.

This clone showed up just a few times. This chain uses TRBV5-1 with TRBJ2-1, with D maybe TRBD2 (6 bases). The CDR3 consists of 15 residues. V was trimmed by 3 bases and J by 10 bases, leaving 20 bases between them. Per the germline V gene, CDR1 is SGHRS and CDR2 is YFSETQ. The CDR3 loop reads CASSYQLALEGEQFF. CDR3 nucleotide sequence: TGCGCCAGCAGCTACCAACTAGCCCTGGAAGGGGAGCAGTTCTTC.

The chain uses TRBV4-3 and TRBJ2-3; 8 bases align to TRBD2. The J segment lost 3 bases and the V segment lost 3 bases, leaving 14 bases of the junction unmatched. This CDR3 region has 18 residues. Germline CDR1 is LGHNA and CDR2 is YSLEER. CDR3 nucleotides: TGCGCCAGCAGCCATTTGACCTTGGGGGCGGGAGGAACAGATACGCAGTATTTT. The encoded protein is CASSHLTLGAGGTDTQYF.

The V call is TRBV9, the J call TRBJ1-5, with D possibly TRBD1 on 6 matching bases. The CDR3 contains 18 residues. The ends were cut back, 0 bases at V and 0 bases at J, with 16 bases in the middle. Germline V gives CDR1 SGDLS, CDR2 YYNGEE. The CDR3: CASSVETGTPYSNQPQHF. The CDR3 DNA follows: TGTGCCAGCAGCGTAGAGACGGGGACACCCTATAGCAATCAGCCCCAGCATTTT. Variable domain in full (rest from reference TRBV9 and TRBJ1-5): DSGVTQTPKHLITATGQRVTLRCSPRSGDLSVYWYQQSLDQGLQFLIQYYNGEERAKGNILERFSAQQFPDLHSELNLSSLELGDSALYFCASSVETGTPYSNQPQHFGDGTRLSIL.

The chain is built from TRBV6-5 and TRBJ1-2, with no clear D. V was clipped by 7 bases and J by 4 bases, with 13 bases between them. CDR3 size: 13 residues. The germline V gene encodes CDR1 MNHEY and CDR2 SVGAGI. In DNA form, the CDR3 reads TGTGCCAGCACTGCCTCGGATCTCTATGGCTACACCTTC. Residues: CASTASDLYGYTF.

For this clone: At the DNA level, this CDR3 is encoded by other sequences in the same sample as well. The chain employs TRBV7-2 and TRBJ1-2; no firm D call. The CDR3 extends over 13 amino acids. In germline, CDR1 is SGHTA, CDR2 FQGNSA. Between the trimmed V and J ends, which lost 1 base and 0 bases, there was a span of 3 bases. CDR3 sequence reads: CASSLDTNYGYTF. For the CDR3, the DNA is TGTGCCAGCAGCTTAGACACTAACTATGGCTACACCTTC.

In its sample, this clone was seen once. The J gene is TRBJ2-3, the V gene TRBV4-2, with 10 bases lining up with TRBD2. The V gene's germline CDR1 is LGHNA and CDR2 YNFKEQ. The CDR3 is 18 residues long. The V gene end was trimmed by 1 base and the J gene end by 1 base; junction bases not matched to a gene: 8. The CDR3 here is CASSQGLAGTGGTDTQYF. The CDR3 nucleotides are TGTGCCAGCAGCCAAGGACTAGCGGGTACAGGGGGCACAGATACGCAGTATTTT.

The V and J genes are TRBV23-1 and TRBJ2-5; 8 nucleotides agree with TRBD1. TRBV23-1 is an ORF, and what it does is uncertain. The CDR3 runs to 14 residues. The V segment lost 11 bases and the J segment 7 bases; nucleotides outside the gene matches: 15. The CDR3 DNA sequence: TGCGCCGAAGGGACAGGTGGAATTAGGGGGACCCAGTACTTC. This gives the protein CAEGTGGIRGTQYF.

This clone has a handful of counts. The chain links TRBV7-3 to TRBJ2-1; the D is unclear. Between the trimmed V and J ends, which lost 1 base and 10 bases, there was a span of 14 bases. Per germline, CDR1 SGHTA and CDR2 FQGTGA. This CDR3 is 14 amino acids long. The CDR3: CASSLSGVGREQFF. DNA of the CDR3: TGTGCCAGCAGCTTAAGTGGGGTTGGCCGAGAGCAGTTCTTC.

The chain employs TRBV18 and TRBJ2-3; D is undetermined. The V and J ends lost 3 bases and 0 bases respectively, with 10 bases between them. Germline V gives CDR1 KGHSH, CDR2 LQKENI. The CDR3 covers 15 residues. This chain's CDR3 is CASSPDLGSTDTQYF. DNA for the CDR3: TGTGCCAGCTCACCCGATTTGGGGAGCACAGATACGCAGTATTTT.

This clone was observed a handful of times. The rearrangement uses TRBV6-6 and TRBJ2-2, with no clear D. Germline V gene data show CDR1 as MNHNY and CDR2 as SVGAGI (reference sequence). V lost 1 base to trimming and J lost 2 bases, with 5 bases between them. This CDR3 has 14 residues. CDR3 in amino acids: CASSYYSNTGELFF. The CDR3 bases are TGTGCCAGCAGTTACTACTCTAACACCGGGGAGCTGTTTTTT.

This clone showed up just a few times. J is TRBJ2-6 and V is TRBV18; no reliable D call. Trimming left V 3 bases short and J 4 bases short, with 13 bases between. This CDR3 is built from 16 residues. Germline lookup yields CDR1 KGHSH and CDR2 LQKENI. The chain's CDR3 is CASSPLGWSGANVLTF. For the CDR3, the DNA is TGTGCCAGCTCACCGCTTGGGTGGTCCGGGGCCAACGTCCTGACTTTC.